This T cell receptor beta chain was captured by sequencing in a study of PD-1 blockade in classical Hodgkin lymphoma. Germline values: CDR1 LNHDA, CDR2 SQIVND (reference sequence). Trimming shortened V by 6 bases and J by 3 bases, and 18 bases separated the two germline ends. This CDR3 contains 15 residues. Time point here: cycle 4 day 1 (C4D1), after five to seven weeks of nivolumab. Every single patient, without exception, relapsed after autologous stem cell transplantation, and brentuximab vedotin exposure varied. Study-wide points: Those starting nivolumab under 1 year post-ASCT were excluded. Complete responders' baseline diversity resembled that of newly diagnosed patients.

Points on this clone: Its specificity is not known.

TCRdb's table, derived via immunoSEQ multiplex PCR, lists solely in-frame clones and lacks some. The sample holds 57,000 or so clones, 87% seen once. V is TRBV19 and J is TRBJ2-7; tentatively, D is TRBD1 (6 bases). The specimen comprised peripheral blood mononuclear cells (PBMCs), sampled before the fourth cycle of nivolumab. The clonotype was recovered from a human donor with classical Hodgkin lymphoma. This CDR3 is CASSPGAGVGYEQYF. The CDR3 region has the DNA TGTGCCAGTAGCCCAGGGGCAGGGGTGGGCTACGAGCAGTACTTC.